Listed below are T cell receptor beta chains from one sample, sequenced in a study of blood T cell repertoires in COVID-19. Generated by immunoSEQ multiplex PCR, the TCRdb table keeps only in-frame clones and is missing some. The sample yields 55,000 to 60,000 clones, roughly 84% seen once. Sequenced: peripheral blood. These receptors originate from a man aged 35-49 years with active COVID-19. The CDR3 runs from the conserved cysteine through the conserved F or W. A D gene is named only where the DNA matches it firmly. Size values are once, few and many counts, or a class for expanded clones, and some rows have none.

J gene: TRBJ1-1; V gene: TRBV30; D gene: -; clone size: -; CDR3 DNA: TGTGCCTGGAGTCCCACACCAGGGGAGAAGGCTTTCTTT; CDR3 protein: CAWSPTPGEKAFF
J gene: TRBJ1-2; V gene: TRBV9; D gene: TRBD1; clone size: -; CDR3 DNA: TGTGCCAGCAGCCCCGATTATCCCGTGGAGGGGGCCAAAGGCTACACCTTC; CDR3 protein: CASSPDYPVEGAKGYTF
J gene: TRBJ2-3; V gene: TRBV12-3/TRBV12-4; D gene: TRBD2; clone size: -; CDR3 DNA: TGTGCCAGCAGCCAGCGGGAAGATACGCAGTATTTT; CDR3 protein: CASSQREDTQYF
J gene: TRBJ2-5; V gene: TRBV7-2; D gene: -; clone size: -; CDR3 DNA: TGTGCCAGCAGCCCCCGGAGGCAGCGGGTAGAGACCCAGTACTTC; CDR3 protein: CASSPRRQRVETQYF
J gene: TRBJ2-7; V gene: TRBV30; D gene: -; clone size: -; CDR3 DNA: TGTGCCTGGAGTCAGAGCAGAGGGCACTACGAGCAGTACTTC; CDR3 protein: CAWSQSRGHYEQYF
J gene: TRBJ2-1; V gene: TRBV6-6; D gene: TRBD1; clone size: -; CDR3 DNA: TGTGCCAGCAGTGGACAGGGAGAGTTCTTC; CDR3 protein: CASSGQGEFF
J gene: TRBJ2-3; V gene: TRBV11-2; D gene: -; clone size: -; CDR3 DNA: TGTGCCAGCAGCCTGATGTGGGGGGTGGATACGCAGTATTTT; CDR3 protein: CASSLMWGVDTQYF
J gene: TRBJ1-1; V gene: TRBV5-1; D gene: TRBD1; clone size: -; CDR3 DNA: TGCGCCAGCAGCGGGGGACAGCTGAACACTGAAGCTTTCTTT; CDR3 protein: CASSGGQLNTEAFF
J gene: TRBJ1-3; V gene: TRBV19; D gene: -; clone size: -; CDR3 DNA: TGTGCCAGTAGTGCCCAGGATCCTCTGCCGGGAAACACCATATATTTT; CDR3 protein: CASSAQDPLPGNTIYF
J gene: TRBJ1-2; V gene: TRBV7-2; D gene: -; clone size: -; CDR3 DNA: TGTGCCAGCAGCTTAGACTGGCGGGTTAAGACCTTC; CDR3 protein: CASSLDWRVKTF
J gene: TRBJ2-1; V gene: TRBV11-2; D gene: TRBD2; clone size: -; CDR3 DNA: TGTGCCAGCAGCTTATTTGCGGGAGATCTGGATGAGCAGTTCTTC; CDR3 protein: CASSLFAGDLDEQFF
J gene: TRBJ1-5; V gene: TRBV28; D gene: -; clone size: -; CDR3 DNA: TGTGCCAGCAGTCCTACGGGCAGCGGGACTAGCGCTCAGCCCCAGCATTTT; CDR3 protein: CASSPTGSGTSAQPQHF
J gene: TRBJ2-1; V gene: TRBV6-5; D gene: TRBD2; clone size: -; CDR3 DNA: TGTGCCAGCAGTTTCCCAGGGAGCGGGAGGGGAGCTGAGCAGTTCTTC; CDR3 protein: CASSFPGSGRGAEQFF
J gene: TRBJ2-7; V gene: TRBV19; D gene: -; clone size: -; CDR3 DNA: TGTGCCAGTAGTGTTCACAGGGCTGCCGAGCAGTACTTC; CDR3 protein: CASSVHRAAEQYF
J gene: TRBJ2-1; V gene: TRBV28; D gene: TRBD2; clone size: once; CDR3 DNA: TGTGCCAGCAGTTCCCTAGCGGGAGGCGGCTATGAGCAGTTCTTC; CDR3 protein: CASSSLAGGGYEQFF
J gene: TRBJ1-5; V gene: TRBV28; D gene: -; clone size: -; CDR3 DNA: TGTGCCAGCAACCGACGGAGCAGCCAGCCCCAGCATTTT; CDR3 protein: CASNRRSSQPQHF
J gene: TRBJ1-5; V gene: TRBV19; D gene: TRBD1; clone size: -; CDR3 DNA: TGTGCCAGTAGTATACAAGGACAGGGGAATCAGCCCCAGCATTTT; CDR3 protein: CASSIQGQGNQPQHF
J gene: TRBJ2-7; V gene: TRBV28; D gene: TRBD1; clone size: once; CDR3 DNA: TGTGCCAGCAGTAATCCAAGGACAGGGCCTCAAGGCGAGCAGTACTTC; CDR3 protein: CASSNPRTGPQGEQYF
J gene: TRBJ1-2; V gene: TRBV7-9; D gene: -; clone size: -; CDR3 DNA: TGTGCCAGCAGCCCATCCAGGGTGGGGTATGGCTACACCTTC; CDR3 protein: CASSPSRVGYGYTF
J gene: TRBJ1-1; V gene: TRBV6-4; D gene: -; clone size: -; CDR3 DNA: TGTGCCAGCAGTGACTCAGGAGGGGCGAACACTGAAGCTTTCTTT; CDR3 protein: CASSDSGGANTEAFF
J gene: TRBJ2-1; V gene: TRBV28; D gene: TRBD1; clone size: -; CDR3 DNA: TGTGCCAGCAGTCCCCTGGACAGGGCCCGATACAATGAGCAGTTCTTC; CDR3 protein: CASSPLDRARYNEQFF
J gene: TRBJ1-2; V gene: TRBV28; D gene: TRBD1; clone size: -; CDR3 DNA: TGTGCCAGCAGCCCTCCCCGACAGGGTTTCTATGGCTACACCTTC; CDR3 protein: CASSPPRQGFYGYTF
J gene: TRBJ1-2; V gene: TRBV12-3/TRBV12-4; D gene: -; clone size: once; CDR3 DNA: TGTGCCAGCAGTTTGACAGTTCACTATGGCTACACCTTC; CDR3 protein: CASSLTVHYGYTF
J gene: TRBJ1-1; V gene: TRBV7-8; D gene: -; clone size: -; CDR3 DNA: TGTGCCAGCAGCTTAGGGACGGGACTTGAAGCTTTCTTT; CDR3 protein: CASSLGTGLEAFF
J gene: TRBJ2-7; V gene: TRBV29-1; D gene: TRBD2; clone size: -; CDR3 DNA: TGCAGCGTCGGGACTAGCGGGAGGGAAGCCGAGCAGTACTTC; CDR3 protein: CSVGTSGREAEQYF
J gene: TRBJ2-7; V gene: TRBV25-1; D gene: -; clone size: -; CDR3 DNA: TGTGCCAGCAGGGGGGCTTTATCCTACGAGCAGTACTTC; CDR3 protein: CASRGALSYEQYF
J gene: TRBJ1-2; V gene: TRBV24-1; D gene: TRBD1; clone size: -; CDR3 DNA: TGTGCCACCAGTGATTTACCCCGACAGGGGGCACATGGCTACACCTTC; CDR3 protein: CATSDLPRQGAHGYTF
J gene: TRBJ1-2; V gene: TRBV29-1; D gene: -; clone size: -; CDR3 DNA: TGCAGCGTTGTCTCAGGGAATAACTATGGCTACACCTTC; CDR3 protein: CSVVSGNNYGYTF
J gene: TRBJ1-5; V gene: TRBV6-5; D gene: -; clone size: -; CDR3 DNA: TGTGCCAGCAGTTTCGAACAGGGTGGTCAGCCCCAGCATTTT; CDR3 protein: CASSFEQGGQPQHF
J gene: TRBJ2-5; V gene: TRBV27; D gene: TRBD2; clone size: -; CDR3 DNA: TGTGCCAGCAGTTTATATCCCTTCCAGCGGGAGGGCGAAGAGACCCAGTACTTC; CDR3 protein: CASSLYPFQREGEETQYF
J gene: TRBJ1-1; V gene: TRBV5-1; D gene: -; clone size: once; CDR3 DNA: TGCGCCAGCAGCGGAGGGTACACTGAAGCTTTCTTT; CDR3 protein: CASSGGYTEAFF
J gene: TRBJ1-1; V gene: TRBV12-3/TRBV12-4; D gene: -; clone size: -; CDR3 DNA: TGTGCCAGCAGTTTGGGGCTGCTCACTGAAGCTTTCTTT; CDR3 protein: CASSLGLLTEAFF
J gene: TRBJ2-3; V gene: TRBV20-1; D gene: -; clone size: -; CDR3 DNA: TGCAGTGCTAGTTTGAGGCCATCTCCCACAGATACGCAGTATTTT; CDR3 protein: CSASLRPSPTDTQYF
J gene: TRBJ2-3; V gene: TRBV2; D gene: TRBD2; clone size: -; CDR3 DNA: TGTGCCACAAAAGGGGCTAGCGGGAGGAAGGCAGATACGCAGTATTTT; CDR3 protein: CATKGASGRKADTQYF
J gene: TRBJ2-3; V gene: TRBV4-1; D gene: TRBD2; clone size: -; CDR3 DNA: TGCGCCAGCAGCCGAACCCGACTAGCGGGAGCTCCAGATACGCAGTATTTT; CDR3 protein: CASSRTRLAGAPDTQYF
J gene: TRBJ2-2; V gene: TRBV5-1; D gene: TRBD2; clone size: -; CDR3 DNA: TGCGCCAGCAGCTTAAGGCGGGAGAGGAACACCGGGGAGCTGTTTTTT; CDR3 protein: CASSLRRERNTGELFF
J gene: TRBJ1-5; V gene: TRBV6-5; D gene: -; clone size: -; CDR3 DNA: TGTGCCAGCAGTCGGGGGGGGTACGATCAGCCCCAGCATTTT; CDR3 protein: CASSRGGYDQPQHF
J gene: TRBJ2-2; V gene: TRBV9; D gene: TRBD1; clone size: -; CDR3 DNA: TGTGCCAGCAGAGCCGGGACAGGGAACACCGGGGAGCTGTTTTTT; CDR3 protein: CASRAGTGNTGELFF
J gene: TRBJ1-4; V gene: TRBV29-1; D gene: -; clone size: once; CDR3 DNA: TGCAGCGTTGGTGGGGAGGCGGATGAAAAACTGTTTTTT; CDR3 protein: CSVGGEADEKLFF
J gene: TRBJ2-7; V gene: TRBV7-9; D gene: TRBD2; clone size: -; CDR3 DNA: TGTGCCAGCAGAGATCCGGGACTAGCGGGAGGGCCCCACGAGCAGTACTTC; CDR3 protein: CASRDPGLAGGPHEQYF
J gene: TRBJ2-1; V gene: TRBV15; D gene: -; clone size: -; CDR3 DNA: TGTGCCACCAGGGAGATGGGTGAGCAGTTCTTC; CDR3 protein: CATREMGEQFF
J gene: TRBJ2-1; V gene: TRBV7-9; D gene: -; clone size: -; CDR3 DNA: TGTGCCAGCAGCCCCGAAACCGGCGGAGCCTACAATGAGCAGTTCTTC; CDR3 protein: CASSPETGGAYNEQFF
J gene: TRBJ1-5; V gene: TRBV6-4; D gene: -; clone size: -; CDR3 DNA: TGTGCCAGCAGTGTCTCGGGAGGGGACAATCAGCCCCAGCATTTT; CDR3 protein: CASSVSGGDNQPQHF
J gene: TRBJ1-4; V gene: TRBV28; D gene: -; clone size: -; CDR3 DNA: TGTGCCAGCAGTTTAACACAGCCTACAACTAATGAAAAACTGTTTTTT; CDR3 protein: CASSLTQPTTNEKLFF
J gene: TRBJ2-1; V gene: TRBV7-2; D gene: -; clone size: -; CDR3 DNA: TGTGCCAGCAGCCGGTACAATGAGCAGTTCTTC; CDR3 protein: CASSRYNEQFF
J gene: TRBJ2-6; V gene: TRBV19; D gene: -; clone size: -; CDR3 DNA: TGTGCCAGTAGTAGACGCGGGGTAGGAGGGGCTGGGGCCAACGTCCTGACTTTC; CDR3 protein: CASSRRGVGGAGANVLTF
J gene: TRBJ1-1; V gene: TRBV5-4; D gene: -; clone size: -; CDR3 DNA: TGTGCCAGCAGCTTGGACAGACAGAACACTGAAGCTTTCTTT; CDR3 protein: CASSLDRQNTEAFF
J gene: TRBJ1-6; V gene: TRBV28; D gene: -; clone size: -; CDR3 DNA: TGTGCCAGCAGTGAATCAAAGGGGTCACCCCTCCACTTT; CDR3 protein: CASSESKGSPLHF
J gene: TRBJ1-5; V gene: TRBV5-1; D gene: -; clone size: -; CDR3 DNA: TGCGCCAGCAGCTCAGGGGTAAGCAATCAGCCCCAGCATTTT; CDR3 protein: CASSSGVSNQPQHF